The entry that follows covers one T cell receptor (beta chain) sequence. Its antigen is undetermined. A read error may produce the germline difference seen at one junction end. The data were taken from a study of cytomegalovirus exposure and HLA in healthy donors. Regarding donors, all were healthy bone marrow donors. Study conclusions and caveats: As a later analysis showed, a missense DCLRE1C variant was linked to trimming of TCR beta V- and J-genes. A later analysis showed that HLA-associated TCR beta chains had undergone more clonal expansion than equally common others.

The CDR3 has 14 amino acids. Germline V gene lookup returns CDR1 MNHEY and CDR2 SMNVEV (reference sequence). A multiplex PCR was run with 60 Vbeta primers and 13 Jbeta primers. Repertoires were generated with immunoSEQ multiplex PCR, while TCRdb's copy carries only in-frame clones and drops some. The top ten hold approximately 1.7% of the sample, which has roughly 130,000 clones, approximately 84% seen once. The V gene is TRBV27, the J gene TRBJ2-5; 9 bases match TRBD1. The sequenced sample was PBMCs. The origin of this receptor is a woman aged 40 to 50 in good health and CMV-seronegative. The CDR3, as DNA: TGTGCCAGCAGTTTGGACAGGGGAAGAGAGGCCCAGTACTTC. Its protein is CASSLDRGREAQYF.